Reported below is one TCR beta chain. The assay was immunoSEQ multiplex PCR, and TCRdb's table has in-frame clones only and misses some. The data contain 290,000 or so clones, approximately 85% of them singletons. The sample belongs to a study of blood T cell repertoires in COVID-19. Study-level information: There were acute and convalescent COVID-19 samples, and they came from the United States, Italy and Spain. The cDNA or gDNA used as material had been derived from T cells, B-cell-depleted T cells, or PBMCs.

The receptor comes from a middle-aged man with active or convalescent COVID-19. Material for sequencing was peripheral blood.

In DNA, the CDR3 is TGCAGCGTTGGGGCCCTCTCCTACAATGAGCAGTTCTTC. It codes for CSVGALSYNEQFF. J is TRBJ2-1 and V is TRBV29-1; D remains unclear. CDR3 size: 13 residues. The germline CDR1 and CDR2 sequences are SQVTM and ANQGSEA. The V end lost 4 bases, the J end lost 0 bases, and 7 bases lay between the germline ends.